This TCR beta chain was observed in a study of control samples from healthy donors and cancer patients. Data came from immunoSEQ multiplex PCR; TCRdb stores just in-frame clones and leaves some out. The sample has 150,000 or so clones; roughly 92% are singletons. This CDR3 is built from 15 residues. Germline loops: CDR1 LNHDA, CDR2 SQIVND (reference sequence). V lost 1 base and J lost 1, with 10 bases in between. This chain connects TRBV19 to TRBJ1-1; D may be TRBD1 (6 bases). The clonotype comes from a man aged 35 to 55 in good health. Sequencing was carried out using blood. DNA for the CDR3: TGTGCCAGTAGTATAGGTAGGGGGAAGAACACTGAAGCTTTCTTT. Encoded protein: CASSIGRGKNTEAFF.